The table lists the clone carrying this TCR beta chain with many counts. Its antigen is still unknown. This CDR3 contains 16 residues. V was pared by 5 bases and J by 5 bases, with 8 bases of the junction left unmatched. Germline lookup yields CDR1 MDHEN and CDR2 SYDVKM. Listed TCR primers and previously described methods were used for bulk TCR libraries. One entry per CDR3 protein results from TCRdb running MiXCR on the PCR reads. The sample includes 70,000 to 90,000 distinct CDR3 sequences, roughly a fifth of them seen just once. These data are taken from a study of molecular identifiers for immune sequencing clone quantification. Findings and caveats of the study: Clone sizes could be underestimated for highly expanded clones when identical TCR molecules share a barcode. Whereas naive cells kept under 1% of molecules in clones above 20 RNA copies, such clones held over 97% in effectors.

The rearrangement uses TRBV28 and TRBJ2-3; TRBD1 aligns across 12 bases. This receptor was identified in a human donor in good health. Some libraries in this study had Jurkat cell RNA spiked in. Sequences were obtained from naive CD8+ T cells from blood, with Jurkat cell RNA spiked in. The sample's subset: FACS-sorted CD8+CD4-CCR7+CD45RA+ naive T cells. The CDR3 sequence is CASSPTGTGGVDTQYF. CDR3 DNA: TGTGCCAGCAGTCCTACCGGGACAGGGGGCGTAGATACGCAGTATTTT.